This T cell receptor (beta chain) appears in the sequencing data of a study of response to subunit inactivated influenza vaccine. Germline V gives CDR1 SGHDN, CDR2 FVKESK. The CDR3 is made up of 14 amino acids. The ends lost 4 bases at V and 4 bases at J; junction bases unmatched: 4. As regards this clonotype: What it recognizes is unknown.

Whole-study findings and limits: The authors suggested that every seasonal influenza vaccination recruits few new T cells.

Using its own MiXCR run on the RT-PCR reads, TCRdb lists one record per CDR3 protein. The sample carries 400,000 to 550,000 distinct CDR3 sequences, 25% recorded once. The sample in question was CD4+ T cells sorted from PBMCs, obtained roughly 5 days after vaccination. The receptor's source is a man aged 50 to 60 who received an inactivated influenza vaccine. This rearrangement joins TRBV14 to TRBJ2-1; 7 bases agree with TRBD2. CDR3 sequence reads: CASSLGGWYNEQFF. The CDR3 coding sequence is TGTGCCAGCAGCCTCGGGGGGTGGTACAATGAGCAGTTCTTC.